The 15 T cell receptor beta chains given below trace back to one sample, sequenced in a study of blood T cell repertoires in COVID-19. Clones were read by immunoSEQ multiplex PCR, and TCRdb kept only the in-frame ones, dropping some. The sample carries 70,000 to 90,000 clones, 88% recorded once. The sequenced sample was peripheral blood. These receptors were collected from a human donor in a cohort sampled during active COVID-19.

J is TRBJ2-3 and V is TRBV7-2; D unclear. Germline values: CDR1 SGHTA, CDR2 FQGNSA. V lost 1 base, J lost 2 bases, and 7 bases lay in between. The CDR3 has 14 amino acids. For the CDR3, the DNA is TGTGCCAGCAGCTTAGACGGGTCCACAGATACGCAGTATTTT. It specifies CASSLDGSTDTQYF.

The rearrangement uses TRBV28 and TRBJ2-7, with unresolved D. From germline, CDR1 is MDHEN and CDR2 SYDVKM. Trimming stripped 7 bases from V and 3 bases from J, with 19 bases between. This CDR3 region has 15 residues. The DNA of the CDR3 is TGTGCCAGCACCCTTGCCCGAACGGGTGGCTACGAGCAGTACTTC. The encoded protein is CASTLARTGGYEQYF.

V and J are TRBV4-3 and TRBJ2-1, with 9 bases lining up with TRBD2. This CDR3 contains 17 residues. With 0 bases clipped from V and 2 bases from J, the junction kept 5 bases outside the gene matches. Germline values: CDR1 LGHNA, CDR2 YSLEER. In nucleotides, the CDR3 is TGCGCCAGCAGCCAAGACGGGGTAGCGGGGGCCTACAATGAGCAGTTCTTC. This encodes CASSQDGVAGAYNEQFF.

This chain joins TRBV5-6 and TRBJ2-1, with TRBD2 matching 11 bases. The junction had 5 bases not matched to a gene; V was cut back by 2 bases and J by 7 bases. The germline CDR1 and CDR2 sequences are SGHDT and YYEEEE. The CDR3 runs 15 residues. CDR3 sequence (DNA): TGTGCCAGCAGCTTTACTAGCGGGAGCAGGAATGAGCAGTTCTTC. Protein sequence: CASSFTSGSRNEQFF.

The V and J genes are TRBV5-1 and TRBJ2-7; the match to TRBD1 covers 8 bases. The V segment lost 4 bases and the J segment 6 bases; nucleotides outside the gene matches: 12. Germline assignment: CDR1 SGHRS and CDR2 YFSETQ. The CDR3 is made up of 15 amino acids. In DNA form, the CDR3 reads TGCGCCAGCAGCCCGCAGGGGGCGGGCACCACCGAGCAGTACTTC. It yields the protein CASSPQGAGTTEQYF. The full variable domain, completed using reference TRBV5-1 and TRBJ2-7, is KAGVTQTPRYLIKTRGQQVTLSCSPISGHRSVSWYQQTPGQGLQFLFEYFSETQRNKGNFPGRFSGRQFSNSRSEMNVSTLELGDSALYLCASSPQGAGTTEQYFGPGTRLTVT.

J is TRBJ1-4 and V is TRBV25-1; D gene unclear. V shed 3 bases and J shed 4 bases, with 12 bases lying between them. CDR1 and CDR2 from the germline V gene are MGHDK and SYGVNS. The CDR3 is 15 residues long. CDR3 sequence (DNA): TGTGCCAGCAGTGAGGACCGGGATCTTAATGAAAAACTGTTTTTT. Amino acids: CASSEDRDLNEKLFF.

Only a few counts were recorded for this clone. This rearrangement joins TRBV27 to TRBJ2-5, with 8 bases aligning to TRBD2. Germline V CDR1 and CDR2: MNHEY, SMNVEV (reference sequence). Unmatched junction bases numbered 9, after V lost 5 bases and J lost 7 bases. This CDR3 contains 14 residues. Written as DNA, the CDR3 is TGTGCCAGCAGTCCAGGGAGGGGACTAGGGACCCAGTACTTC. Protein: CASSPGRGLGTQYF.

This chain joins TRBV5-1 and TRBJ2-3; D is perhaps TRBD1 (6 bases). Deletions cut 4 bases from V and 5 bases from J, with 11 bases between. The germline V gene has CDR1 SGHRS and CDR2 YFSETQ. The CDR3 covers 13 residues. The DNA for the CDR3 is TGCGCCAGCAGCCTCACAGGGAAAGATACGCAGTATTTT. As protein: CASSLTGKDTQYF. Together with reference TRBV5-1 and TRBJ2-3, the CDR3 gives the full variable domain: KAGVTQTPRYLIKTRGQQVTLSCSPISGHRSVSWYQQTPGQGLQFLFEYFSETQRNKGNFPGRFSGRQFSNSRSEMNVSTLELGDSALYLCASSLTGKDTQYFGPGTRLTVL.

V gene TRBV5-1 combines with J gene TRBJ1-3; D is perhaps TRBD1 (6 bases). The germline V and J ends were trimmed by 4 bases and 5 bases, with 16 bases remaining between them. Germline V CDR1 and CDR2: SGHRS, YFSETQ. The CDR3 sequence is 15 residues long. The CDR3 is CASSPTEDRRNTIYF. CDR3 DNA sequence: TGCGCCAGCAGCCCGACAGAGGACAGAAGAAACACCATATATTTT.

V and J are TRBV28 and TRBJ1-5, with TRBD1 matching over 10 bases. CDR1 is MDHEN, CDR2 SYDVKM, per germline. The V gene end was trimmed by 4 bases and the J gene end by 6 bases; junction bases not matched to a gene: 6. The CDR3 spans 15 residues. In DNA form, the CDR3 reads TGTGCCAGCAGTTCGGACAGGGGGTATTTTCAGCCCCAGCATTTT. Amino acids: CASSSDRGYFQPQHF.

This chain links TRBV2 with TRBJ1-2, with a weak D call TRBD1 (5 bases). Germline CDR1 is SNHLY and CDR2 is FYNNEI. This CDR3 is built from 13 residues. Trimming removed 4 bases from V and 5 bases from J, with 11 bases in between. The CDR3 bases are TGTGCCAGCAGTGTTGGGGCAGGGTATGGCTACACCTTC. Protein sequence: CASSVGAGYGYTF.

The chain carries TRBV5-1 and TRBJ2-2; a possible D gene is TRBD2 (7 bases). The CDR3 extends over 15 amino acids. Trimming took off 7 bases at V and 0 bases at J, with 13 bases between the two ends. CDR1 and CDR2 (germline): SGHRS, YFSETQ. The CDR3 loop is CASRRGATNTGELFF. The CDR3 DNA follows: TGCGCCAGCCGTCGGGGGGCAACGAACACCGGGGAGCTGTTTTTT.

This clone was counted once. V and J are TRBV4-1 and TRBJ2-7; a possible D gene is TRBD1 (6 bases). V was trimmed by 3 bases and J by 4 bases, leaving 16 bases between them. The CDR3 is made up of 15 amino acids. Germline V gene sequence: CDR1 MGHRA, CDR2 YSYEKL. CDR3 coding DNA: TGCGCCAGCAGCCATGCCTTCGGGACACGATACGAGCAGTACTTC. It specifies CASSHAFGTRYEQYF.

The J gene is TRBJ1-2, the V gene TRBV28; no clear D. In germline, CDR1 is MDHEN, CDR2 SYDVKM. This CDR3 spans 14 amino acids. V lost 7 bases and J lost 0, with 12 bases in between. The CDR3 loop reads CASKRAIANYGYTF. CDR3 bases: TGTGCCAGCAAAAGAGCCATAGCTAACTATGGCTACACCTTC.

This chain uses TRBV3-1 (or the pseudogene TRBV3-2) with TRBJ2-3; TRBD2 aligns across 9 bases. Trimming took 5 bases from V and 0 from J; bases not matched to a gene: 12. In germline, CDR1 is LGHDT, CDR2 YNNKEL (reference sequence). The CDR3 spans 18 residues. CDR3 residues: CASSTEERLAASTDTQYF. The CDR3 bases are TGTGCCAGCAGCACTGAAGAGCGACTAGCGGCTAGCACAGATACGCAGTATTTT.